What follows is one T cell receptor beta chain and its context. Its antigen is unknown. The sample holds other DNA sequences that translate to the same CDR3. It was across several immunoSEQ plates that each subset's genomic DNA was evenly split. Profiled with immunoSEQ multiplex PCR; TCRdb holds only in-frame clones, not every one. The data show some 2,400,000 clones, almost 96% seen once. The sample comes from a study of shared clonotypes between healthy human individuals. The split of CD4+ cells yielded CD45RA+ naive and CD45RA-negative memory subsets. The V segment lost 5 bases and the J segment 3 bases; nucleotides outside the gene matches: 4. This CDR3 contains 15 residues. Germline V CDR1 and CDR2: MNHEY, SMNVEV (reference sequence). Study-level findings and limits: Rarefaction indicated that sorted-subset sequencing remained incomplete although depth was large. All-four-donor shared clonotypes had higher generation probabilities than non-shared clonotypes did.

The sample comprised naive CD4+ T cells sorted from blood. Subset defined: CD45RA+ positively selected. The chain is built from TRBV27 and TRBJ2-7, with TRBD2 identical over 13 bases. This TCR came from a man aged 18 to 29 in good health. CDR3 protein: CASSPRLAGGYEQYF. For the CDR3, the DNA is TGTGCCAGCAGTCCGCGACTAGCGGGGGGCTACGAGCAGTACTTC.